Detailed here is one T cell receptor (beta chain). This entry belongs to a study of blood T cell repertoires in COVID-19. Study information: PBMCs, B-cell-depleted T cells, or T cells were the source of the cDNA or gDNA that made up the material.

Study processing details: Scientists estimated how many nucleated cells there were by amplifying reference gene primers. TCRdb's table, derived via immunoSEQ multiplex PCR, lists solely in-frame clones and lacks some. That table supplies the V and J calls and clone size; D and trimming were determined from the DNA. Here the sample spans about 52,000 clones, 89% being singletons. Germline-derived CDR1 and CDR2 are MDHEN and SYDVKM. The CDR3 contains 16 residues. V shed 5 bases, J shed 10 bases, and the junction held 18 bases outside the gene matches. The sequence derives from a man between 60 and 75 years old with active COVID-19. This chain connects TRBV28 to TRBJ1-2, with 8 bases identical to TRBD1. Sequencing used peripheral blood. The CDR3 coding sequence is TGTGCCAGCAGTACTTACCCACCAACGACAGGGGAGACCTACACCTTC. Translating it yields CASSTYPPTTGETYTF.